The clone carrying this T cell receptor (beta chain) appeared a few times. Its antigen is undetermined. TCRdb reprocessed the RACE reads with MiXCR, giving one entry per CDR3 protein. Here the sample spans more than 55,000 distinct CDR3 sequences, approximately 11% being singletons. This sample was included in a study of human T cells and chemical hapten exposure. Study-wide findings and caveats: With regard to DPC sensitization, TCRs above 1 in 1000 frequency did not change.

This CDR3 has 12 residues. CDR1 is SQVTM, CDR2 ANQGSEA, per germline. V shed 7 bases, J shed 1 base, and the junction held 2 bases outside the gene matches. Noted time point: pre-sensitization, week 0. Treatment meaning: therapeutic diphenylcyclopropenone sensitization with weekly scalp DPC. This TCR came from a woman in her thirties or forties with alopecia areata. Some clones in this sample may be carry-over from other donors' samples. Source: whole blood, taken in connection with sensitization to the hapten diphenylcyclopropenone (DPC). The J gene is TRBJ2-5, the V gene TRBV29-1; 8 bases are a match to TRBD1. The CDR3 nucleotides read TGCAGCGCCGACAGGGGCCAAGAGACCCAGTACTTC. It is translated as CSADRGQETQYF.